Each of the 27 T cell receptor beta chains below was sequenced from the same sample in a study of T cell repertoires in cytomegalovirus infection. A single record per CDR3 protein comes from TCRdb applying MiXCR to the reads. The sample holds about 700,000 distinct CDR3 sequences, approximately 33% seen once. What these receptors recognize is not known. Sequencing used cultured PBMCs, obtained from culture after CMV antigen stimulation. Receptor source: a human donor in good health (CMV status not recorded). Some clones in this sample may be carry-over from other donors' samples.

This clonotype has more than one count but fewer than ten. V and J are TRBV19 and TRBJ2-3, with no clear D. V dropped 4 bases and J dropped 6 bases, with 8 bases sitting between them. The CDR3 runs 12 residues. Germline-derived CDR1 and CDR2 are LNHDA and SQIVND (reference sequence). The CDR3 spells CASSTAMDTQYF. CDR3 nucleotides: TGTGCCAGTAGTACGGCTATGGATACGCAGTATTTT.

This clonotype was seen a handful of times. The chain uses TRBV7-9 and TRBJ2-5, with 9 bases fitting TRBD1. Germline loops: CDR1 SEHNR, CDR2 FQNEAQ (reference sequence). The V gene end was trimmed by 8 bases and the J gene end by 1 base; junction bases not matched to a gene: 5. The CDR3 has 14 residues. The CDR3 nucleotides are TGTGCCAGCCACAGGGGGCGATTCCAAGAGACCCAGTACTTC. Protein sequence: CASHRGRFQETQYF.

This clonotype was seen only a few times. The chain employs TRBV12-3 or TRBV12-4 and TRBJ2-1, with D hard to call. This CDR3 has 13 residues. V lost 8 bases and J lost 5, with 13 bases in between. The CDR3, as DNA: TGTGCCAGCTCCCAGCAGGCCCACAATGAGCAGTTCTTC. It yields the protein CASSQQAHNEQFF.

There are a few counts of this clonotype. The V gene is TRBV6-5, the J gene TRBJ2-3; D is perhaps TRBD2 (5 bases). The CDR3 runs to 14 residues. V gave up 4 bases and J gave up 5 bases, with 13 bases separating them. Germline lookup yields CDR1 MNHEY and CDR2 SVGAGI. The CDR3 region has the DNA TGTGCCAGCAGTTTCGGGCTAGCCGGAGATACGCAGTATTTT. Translation: CASSFGLAGDTQYF.

This clonotype has just a few counts. This chain connects TRBV12-3 or TRBV12-4 to TRBJ1-4; 8 nucleotides line up with TRBD1. Losses at the gene ends were 5 bases for V and 7 bases for J; bases not matched to a gene: 9. CDR3 length equals 15 residues. In DNA, the CDR3 is TGTGCCAGCAGTCGATCCGGGACAGGAAGTGAAAAACTGTTTTTT. It yields the protein CASSRSGTGSEKLFF.

This rearrangement joins TRBV6-1 to TRBJ1-4, with unresolved D. V dropped 4 bases and J dropped 8 bases, with 11 bases sitting between them. Germline lookup yields CDR1 MNHNS and CDR2 SASEGT. The CDR3 extends over 13 amino acids. Here the CDR3 DNA reads TGTGCCAGCAGTGGTGGGCCTGGGGAAAAACTGTTTTTT. It specifies CASSGGPGEKLFF.

This chain joins TRBV28 and TRBJ2-7, with D perhaps matching TRBD2 (5 bases). Trimming cost V 6 bases and J 9 bases, with 21 bases left between them. From germline, CDR1 is MDHEN and CDR2 SYDVKM. The length of the CDR3 is 14 residues. The CDR3 is CASSDLSGLEAQYF. Written as DNA, the CDR3 is TGTGCCAGCAGCGACCTCAGTGGATTGGAGGCGCAGTACTTC.

This clonotype was detected only a few times. The chain uses TRBV7-2 and TRBJ2-5; TRBD2 matches at 8 bases. V was clipped by 6 bases and J by 5 bases; unmatched bases: 11. The CDR3 is 15 residues long. The germline gives CDR1 SGHTA, CDR2 FQGNSA. The CDR3 bases are TGTGCCAGCAGGCCCGGACTAGCCCGGGTTGAGACCCAGTACTTC. Translating it yields CASRPGLARVETQYF.

The rearrangement uses TRBV20-1 and TRBJ1-4; no clear D. V lost 0 bases, J lost 1 base, and 12 bases lay in between. The CDR3 runs 16 residues. The germline V gene encodes CDR1 DFQATT and CDR2 SNEGSKA (reference sequence). CDR3 sequence reads: CSARDPRTGTNEKLFF. Here the CDR3 DNA reads TGCAGTGCTAGAGACCCCCGGACCGGAACTAATGAAAAACTGTTTTTT.

The chain uses TRBV20-1 and TRBJ2-1; 7 bases map to TRBD2. This CDR3 comprises 16 residues. Germline CDR1 reads DFQATT; CDR2 reads SNEGSKA (reference sequence). The V segment lost 0 bases and the J segment 4 bases; nucleotides outside the gene matches: 9. CDR3 sequence: CSARDPQRDLYNEQFF. The CDR3, as DNA: TGCAGTGCTAGAGATCCCCAGCGGGACCTATACAATGAGCAGTTCTTC.

DNA of the CDR3: TGTGCCAGCAGCCCGACAGGGGGCGGAGAGACCCAGTACTTC. This codes for CASSPTGGGETQYF. The chain has TRBV7-9 and TRBJ2-5, with 10 nucleotides matching TRBD1. The CDR3 runs to 14 residues. The germline CDR1 and CDR2 sequences are SEHNR and FQNEAQ (reference sequence). After removal of 5 bases from V and 4 bases from J, the junction contained 4 bases not matched to a gene.

The chain couples TRBV27 to TRBJ2-6; D remains ambiguous. The germline V gene encodes CDR1 MNHEY and CDR2 SMNVEV (reference sequence). Trimming pared 7 bases from V and 0 bases from J, leaving 16 bases between. CDR3 length: 17 residues. The CDR3 spells CASTLFGVASGANVLTF. The CDR3 bases are TGTGCCAGCACCCTATTTGGAGTGGCCTCTGGGGCCAACGTCCTGACTTTC.

This clonotype was picked up a small number of times. The V call is TRBV6-2 or TRBV6-3, the J call TRBJ2-1, with 13 bases aligning to TRBD2. Germline CDR1 reads MNHEY; CDR2 reads SVGEGT. This CDR3 has 15 amino acids. Germline trimming cut 2 bases from V and 8 bases from J; bases unmatched to any gene: 3. The CDR3 spells CASSYTSGGADEQFF. The CDR3 nucleotides read TGTGCCAGCAGTTACACTAGCGGGGGGGCCGATGAGCAGTTCTTC.

This chain connects TRBV24-1 to TRBJ2-3, with D possibly matching TRBD2 (6 bases). The CDR3 is made up of 16 amino acids. Germline CDR1 reads KGHDR; CDR2 reads SFDVKD. V shed 2 bases and J shed 3 bases, with 14 bases lying between them. The CDR3 sequence is CATSDSPGAGTDTQYF. Written as DNA, the CDR3 is TGTGCCACCAGTGATTCCCCCGGGGCGGGGACAGATACGCAGTATTTT.

The V and J genes are TRBV4-2 and TRBJ2-7; D could derive from TRBD1 or TRBD2 (6 bases each). With 4 bases removed from V and 3 bases from J, the gap between germline ends came to 13 bases. The CDR3 is 14 amino acids. Germline CDR1 and CDR2: LGHNA and YNFKEQ. The CDR3 spells CASSPGGRGYEQYF. The DNA for the CDR3 is TGTGCCAGCAGCCCCGGGGGCAGGGGCTACGAGCAGTACTTC.

The chain carries TRBV19 and TRBJ2-1; 12 nucleotides agree with TRBD2. Per germline, CDR1 LNHDA and CDR2 SQIVND (reference sequence). Trimming took 0 bases from V and 5 from J; bases not matched to a gene: 14. CDR3 length: 20 amino acids. The CDR3 DNA reads TGTGCCAGTAGTATAGATGGGTCTAGCGGGAGGGCCGGGGCGAACAATGAGCAGTTCTTC. It translates to CASSIDGSSGRAGANNEQFF.

The CDR3 coding sequence is TGTGCCAGCAGTGAGACGGGGGACCTCTCCTACGAGCAGTACTTC. This gives the protein CASSETGDLSYEQYF. The chain carries TRBV2 and TRBJ2-7; possible D gene TRBD2, 6 bases. Between the trimmed V and J ends, which lost 3 bases and 0 bases, there was a span of 12 bases. Per germline, CDR1 SNHLY and CDR2 FYNNEI. The CDR3 spans 15 residues.

This clonotype has a handful of counts. The V and J genes are TRBV5-6 and TRBJ2-7; 8 nucleotides line up with TRBD2. CDR1 is SGHDT and CDR2 is YYEEEE in the germline V gene. The CDR3 spans 14 residues. Trimming at V came to 6 bases and at J to 0 bases, leaving 5 bases not matched to a gene. The CDR3 nucleotides are TGTGCCAGCACCTCCGGGACTAGCTCCTACGAGCAGTACTTC. It translates to CASTSGTSSYEQYF.

The genes are TRBV20-1 and TRBJ1-3, with D hard to call. V shed 0 bases and J shed 6 bases, with 15 bases lying between them. The CDR3 runs to 15 residues. The germline V gene encodes CDR1 DFQATT and CDR2 SNEGSKA (reference sequence). The CDR3 DNA sequence: TGCAGTGCTAGAGAAGGGAGCAGCTTGAAAAACACCATATATTTT. Translated: CSAREGSSLKNTIYF.

The chain carries TRBV4-3 and TRBJ2-7; D may correspond to TRBD1 or TRBD2 (5 bases each). The germline V and J ends were trimmed by 0 bases and 6 bases, with 18 bases remaining between them. From germline, CDR1 is LGHNA and CDR2 YSLEER. The CDR3 sequence is 16 residues long. CDR3 nucleotide sequence: TGCGCCAGCAGCCAAGATTGGAGGCAGGGAAAGATCGAGCAGTACTTC. Translating it yields CASSQDWRQGKIEQYF.

The chain joins TRBV27 to TRBJ1-3; 7 nucleotides align to TRBD1. This CDR3 is 16 amino acids long. CDR1 and CDR2 from the germline V gene are MNHEY and SMNVEV (reference sequence). After removal of 5 bases from V and 0 bases from J, the junction contained 7 bases not matched to a gene. The CDR3 sequence: CASSRRGVTSGNTIYF. For the CDR3, the DNA is TGTGCCAGCAGTCGCAGGGGGGTGACCTCTGGAAACACCATATATTTT.

The chain joins TRBV4-1 to TRBJ2-1; D is possibly TRBD1 (6 bases). The V end was cut by 2 bases, the J end by 2 bases, with 13 bases between. This CDR3 region has 16 residues. Per germline, CDR1 MGHRA and CDR2 YSYEKL. The CDR3 region is CASSQILGTTYNEQFF. CDR3 sequence (DNA): TGCGCCAGCAGCCAAATCCTTGGGACAACCTACAATGAGCAGTTCTTC.

This clonotype was detected a few times. The chain employs TRBV7-2 and TRBJ2-7, with TRBD2 matching 7 bases. Germline-derived CDR1 and CDR2 are SGHTA and FQGNSA. The CDR3 extends over 15 amino acids. Trimming cost V 0 bases and J 0 bases; bases outside gene matches: 2. The CDR3 spells CASSLAGGFSYEQYF. In DNA, the CDR3 is TGTGCCAGCAGCTTAGCGGGAGGGTTCTCCTACGAGCAGTACTTC. The variable domain in full, with the rest retrieved from reference TRBV7-2 and TRBJ2-7, is GAGVSQSPSNKVTEKGKDVELRCDPISGHTALYWYRQSLGQGLEFLIYFQGNSAPDKSGLPSDRFSAERTGGSVSTLTIQRTQQEDSAVYLCASSLAGGFSYEQYFGPGTRLTVT.

This clonotype was counted only a few times. The rearrangement joins TRBV20-1 to TRBJ2-1; perhaps TRBD2 as D (7 bases). The CDR3 sequence is 14 residues long. Per the germline V gene, CDR1 is DFQATT and CDR2 is SNEGSKA (reference sequence). Trimming removed 8 bases from V and 9 bases from J, with 23 bases in between. The CDR3 loop reads CSRGGTGETLEQFF. In DNA, the CDR3 is TGCAGTCGCGGGGGCACGGGAGAGACCCTTGAGCAGTTCTTC.

The CDR3 coding sequence is TGCAGTGCTAGATACGGACTAGCGGGAATGTATGAGCAGTACTTC. Translation gives CSARYGLAGMYEQYF. The genes are TRBV20-1 and TRBJ2-7; 12 bases match TRBD2. The CDR3 runs to 15 residues. V lost 2 bases to trimming and J lost 7 bases; unmatched junction nucleotides: 9. Germline loops: CDR1 DFQATT, CDR2 SNEGSKA (reference sequence).

The chain is built from TRBV19 and TRBJ2-3; possible D gene TRBD1, 6 bases. The CDR3 spans 14 residues. V was shortened by 4 bases and J by 2 bases, with 10 bases between the two germline ends. Germline V gene data show CDR1 as LNHDA and CDR2 as SQIVND (reference sequence). CDR3 sequence: CASSKAGVTDTQYF. Written as DNA, the CDR3 is TGTGCCAGTAGTAAGGCAGGGGTCACAGATACGCAGTATTTT.

Only a few counts were recorded for this clonotype. V is TRBV7-2 and J is TRBJ2-5; D not certain. Germline CDR1 SGHTA, CDR2 FQGNSA. CDR3 size: 15 residues. V gave up 5 bases and J gave up 3 bases, with 16 bases separating them. The CDR3 sequence: CASSPLGQREETQYF. CDR3 nucleotide sequence: TGTGCCAGCAGCCCGCTAGGCCAGCGTGAAGAGACCCAGTACTTC. The whole variable domain, remainder taken from reference TRBV7-2 and TRBJ2-5, is GAGVSQSPSNKVTEKGKDVELRCDPISGHTALYWYRQSLGQGLEFLIYFQGNSAPDKSGLPSDRFSAERTGGSVSTLTIQRTQQEDSAVYLCASSPLGQREETQYFGPGTRLLVL.